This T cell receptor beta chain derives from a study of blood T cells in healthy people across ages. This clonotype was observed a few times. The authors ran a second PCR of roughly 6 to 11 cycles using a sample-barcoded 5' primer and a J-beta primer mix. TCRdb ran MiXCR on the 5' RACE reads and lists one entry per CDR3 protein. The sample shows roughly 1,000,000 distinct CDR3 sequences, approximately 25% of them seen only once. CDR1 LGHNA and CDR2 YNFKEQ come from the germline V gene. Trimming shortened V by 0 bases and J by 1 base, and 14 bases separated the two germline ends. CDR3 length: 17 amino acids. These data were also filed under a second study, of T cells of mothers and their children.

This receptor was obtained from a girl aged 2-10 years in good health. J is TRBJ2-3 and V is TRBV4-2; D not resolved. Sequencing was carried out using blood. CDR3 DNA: TGTGCCAGCAGCCAAGATCTGTACTTCGAGGGCACAGATACGCAGTATTTT. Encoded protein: CASSQDLYFEGTDTQYF.